This T cell receptor beta chain is from a study of monozygotic twins with inflammatory bowel disease. After re-calling the 5' RACE reads, TCRdb lists one entry per CDR3 protein, DNA absent. The table for this sample gives 90,000 to 110,000 distinct CDR3 sequences. The length of the CDR3 is 14 residues. Sequencing input: blood. The TCR sequence derives from a human donor with ulcerative colitis or Crohn's disease, or a healthy co-twin of an affected twin (not recorded which). J is TRBJ2-7 and V is TRBV12-3 or TRBV12-4; absent DNA, TCRdb's TRBD1 call cannot be checked. The CDR3 loop is CASSLKGGGHEQYF.